The clone carrying this T cell receptor (beta chain) was seen a single time. What it binds is unknown. The sample is drawn from a study of identifying expanded T cells in peripheral blood. Study-level results: Clone count variance between roughly 2-week samples rose with total template count. Over around two and four weeks, about 15 and 19 clones changed, versus around 1.2 between replicates.

TCRdb keeps only in-frame clones here, not all; method: immunoSEQ multiplex PCR. Counted here are 90,000 to 95,000 clones, around 90% occurring once; the ten biggest clones make up around 6%. The V gene lost 0 bases and the J gene lost 0 bases, with 10 bases spanning the gap. Per germline, CDR1 SGDLS and CDR2 YYNGEE. The length of the CDR3 is 16 residues. Sequenced sample: blood. The clonotype was recovered from a person aged 18-69 years in good health. The chain uses TRBV9 and TRBJ1-3; D unresolved. For the CDR3, the DNA is TGTGCCAGCAGCGTAGAGGCCCAAGCCTCTGGAAACACCATATATTTT. It is translated as CASSVEAQASGNTIYF.